These 20 T cell receptor beta chains were all obtained from the same sample, sequenced in a study of graft-versus-host responses after intestinal transplantation. Method: immunoSEQ multiplex PCR; TCRdb's copy keeps in-frame clones and lacks some. The data hold about 100,000 clones, with roughly 90% observed a single time. These receptors lack a known antigen. Sequencing was performed on unstimulated CD4+ T cells sorted from spleen or lymph node cells, taken before transplant. Receptors originate from a human donor who was the organ donor for an intestinal transplant.

There are a few counts of this clone. The chain couples TRBV11-3 to TRBJ2-1; D is perhaps TRBD2 (5 bases). The CDR3 runs to 14 residues. Germline CDR1 is SGHNT and CDR2 is YENEEA. Deletions cut 5 bases from V and 6 bases from J, with 14 bases between. CDR3 bases: TGTGCCAGCAGCCCCCTAGCCAGCGGCAATGAGCAGTTCTTC. This sequence encodes CASSPLASGNEQFF.

The sample holds one count of this clone. The chain employs TRBV5-1 and TRBJ1-5, with 7 bases that match TRBD1. V shed 2 bases and J 2 bases; nucleotides not matched to a gene: 1. This CDR3 is 14 amino acids long. CDR1 SGHRS and CDR2 YFSETQ come from the germline V gene. CDR3 DNA: TGCGCCAGCAGCTTAACAGGGGGCAATCAGCCCCAGCATTTT. It encodes CASSLTGGNQPQHF. The full variable domain, with the rest looked up from reference TRBV5-1 and TRBJ1-5, is KAGVTQTPRYLIKTRGQQVTLSCSPISGHRSVSWYQQTPGQGLQFLFEYFSETQRNKGNFPGRFSGRQFSNSRSEMNVSTLELGDSALYLCASSLTGGNQPQHFGDGTRLSIL.

The DNA of the CDR3 is TGTGCCAGTAGTATAGGAGGGGGCGTCGACGAGCAGTACTTC. The encoded protein is CASSIGGGVDEQYF. The rearrangement uses TRBV19 and TRBJ2-5; TRBD1 aligns across 7 bases. The J call may be mistaken, given a closer DNA end match to TRBJ2-7. The CDR3 totals 14 residues. Per the germline V gene, CDR1 is LNHDA and CDR2 is SQIVND (reference sequence).

The V and J genes are TRBV5-1 and TRBJ1-5, with 11 bases matching TRBD1. Unmatched junction bases numbered 0, after V lost 3 bases and J lost 1 base. Germline CDR1 is SGHRS and CDR2 is YFSETQ. The CDR3 has 15 residues. The CDR3 spells CASSWTGGSNQPQHF. DNA for the CDR3: TGCGCCAGCAGCTGGACAGGGGGCAGCAATCAGCCCCAGCATTTT.

The V gene is TRBV5-1, the J gene TRBJ2-1; TRBD2 is a possible D gene (5 bases). The CDR3 covers 16 residues. Germline V gene lookup returns CDR1 SGHRS and CDR2 YFSETQ. Trimming removed 2 bases at V and 6 bases at J, with 18 bases between. In DNA form, the CDR3 reads TGCGCCAGCAGCTTAGGGCTCATTACGGGGTCCAATGAGCAGTTCTTC. Amino acids: CASSLGLITGSNEQFF.

This chain joins TRBV18 and TRBJ2-1, with D perhaps TRBD2 (7 bases). There are 19 residues in the CDR3. The V gene lost 3 bases and the J gene lost 0 bases, with 21 bases spanning the gap. Germline V CDR1 and CDR2: KGHSH, LQKENI. As DNA, the CDR3 is TGTGCCAGCTCACCCCTGGTAGGAGGGGGGGGGTCCTCCTACAATGAGCAGTTCTTC. This codes for CASSPLVGGGGSSYNEQFF.

This clone was counted a few times. The chain has TRBV7-3 and TRBJ2-2; D is possibly TRBD1 (5 bases). Trimming stripped 6 bases from V and 5 bases from J, with 10 bases between. Germline CDR1 and CDR2: SGHTA and FQGTGA. This CDR3 contains 13 residues. The chain's CDR3 is CASRQARTGELFF. CDR3 bases: TGTGCCAGCAGACAGGCGAGAACCGGGGAGCTGTTTTTT.

The chain carries TRBV25-1 and TRBJ2-7, with 7 positions matching TRBD2. CDR1 is MGHDK, CDR2 SYGVNS, per germline. There are 13 residues in the CDR3. J was trimmed by 3 bases and V by 4 bases; bases with no gene match: 3. The CDR3 region is CASSGTSNYEQYF. The DNA of the CDR3 is TGTGCCAGCAGTGGGACTAGTAACTACGAGCAGTACTTC.

The genes are TRBV5-5 and TRBJ2-3; 7 bases are a match to TRBD1. This CDR3 has 14 residues. Germline lookup yields CDR1 SGHKS and CDR2 YYEKEE (reference sequence). J was trimmed by 1 base and V by 3 bases; bases with no gene match: 2. Here the CDR3 reads CASSSDRGTDTQYF. The DNA for the CDR3 is TGTGCCAGCAGCTCCGACAGGGGCACAGATACGCAGTATTTT.

This sequence joins TRBV13 and TRBJ2-3; D is undetermined. Per the germline V gene, CDR1 is PRHDT and CDR2 is FYEKMQ (reference sequence). V lost 0 bases and J lost 3, with 16 bases in between. This CDR3 contains 17 residues. The CDR3 loop is CASSLGRRHLRTDTQYF. CDR3 DNA: TGTGCCAGCAGCTTAGGACGTCGACACCTACGGACAGATACGCAGTATTTT. Combining the CDR3 with reference TRBV13 and TRBJ2-3 gives the whole variable domain AAGVIQSPRHLIKEKRETATLKCYPIPRHDTVYWYQQGPGQDPQFLISFYEKMQSDKGSIPDRFSAQQFSDYHSELNMSSLELGDSALYFCASSLGRRHLRTDTQYFGPGTRLTVL.

The V call is TRBV19, the J call TRBJ2-2; D gene uncertain. The ends were cut back, 3 bases at V and 5 bases at J, with 13 bases in the middle. This CDR3 spans 15 amino acids. Germline V gene data show CDR1 as LNHDA and CDR2 as SQIVND (reference sequence). The CDR3 sequence is CASSIQAGKTGELFF. CDR3 coding DNA: TGTGCCAGTAGTATTCAGGCAGGAAAAACCGGGGAGCTGTTTTTT.

The table lists this clone with a few counts. This chain joins TRBV16 and TRBJ2-1; D gene unclear. This CDR3 has 12 residues. Germline V gives CDR1 KGHSY, CDR2 FQNENV. Trimming pared 2 bases from V and 7 bases from J, leaving 6 bases between. The CDR3, as DNA: TGTGCCAGCAGCCAACGGGCGAATGAGCAGTTCTTC. Translating it yields CASSQRANEQFF.

The chain recombines TRBV5-1 with TRBJ2-3; D possibly corresponds to TRBD2 (7 bases). The CDR3 is 15 residues long. V lost 0 bases and J 3 bases, leaving 11 bases between the germline ends. The germline gives CDR1 SGHRS, CDR2 YFSETQ. CDR3 in amino acids: CASSLVGRGTDTQYF. CDR3 nucleotide sequence: TGCGCCAGCAGCTTGGTAGGGAGGGGGACAGATACGCAGTATTTT.

This chain joins TRBV6-5 and TRBJ2-1, with D uncertain. CDR3 length equals 15 residues. V lost 6 bases, J lost 0 bases, and 12 bases lay in between. Germline assignment: CDR1 MNHEY and CDR2 SVGAGI. The CDR3 nucleotides read TGTGCCAGCAGGACCGCATCGGGCTCCTACAATGAGCAGTTCTTC. It specifies CASRTASGSYNEQFF.

The chain recombines TRBV19 with TRBJ2-3; tentatively, D is TRBD2 (6 bases). The CDR3 has 14 amino acids. The V end was cut by 0 bases, the J end by 6 bases, with 10 bases between. Germline V gene lookup returns CDR1 LNHDA and CDR2 SQIVND (reference sequence). The DNA of the CDR3 is TGTGCCAGTAGTATAGATCGGGCGGGGGATACGCAGTATTTT. It translates to CASSIDRAGDTQYF.

The V and J genes are TRBV5-4 and TRBJ2-1; TRBD2 matches at 7 bases. Losses at the gene ends were 4 bases for V and 0 bases for J; bases not matched to a gene: 7. The germline V gene has CDR1 SGHNT and CDR2 YYREEE (reference sequence). The CDR3 length is 16 residues. CDR3 loop: CASSAASGVSYNEQFF. CDR3 DNA sequence: TGTGCCAGCAGCGCGGCGAGCGGGGTCTCCTACAATGAGCAGTTCTTC. The variable domain in full, with the rest retrieved from reference TRBV5-4 and TRBJ2-1, is ETGVTQSPTHLIKTRGQQVTLRCSSQSGHNTVSWYQQALGQGPQFIFQYYREEENGRGNFPPRFSGLQFPNYSSELNVNALELDDSALYLCASSAASGVSYNEQFFGPGTRLTVL.

The CDR3 nucleotides read TGCGCCAGCAGTGAAAGATGGGGGGAGACCCAGTACTTC. Its translation is CASSERWGETQYF. The chain links TRBV5-1 to TRBJ2-5; D possibly uses TRBD1 or TRBD2 (5 bases each). Per germline, CDR1 SGHRS and CDR2 YFSETQ. The CDR3 sequence is 13 residues long. Trimming took off 5 bases at V and 5 bases at J, with 13 bases between the two ends.

The J gene is TRBJ2-1, the V gene TRBV18; unclear D gene. Per the germline V gene, CDR1 is KGHSH and CDR2 is LQKENI. Between the trimmed V and J ends, which lost 3 bases and 12 bases, there was a span of 15 bases. The CDR3 consists of 13 residues. DNA of the CDR3: TGTGCCAGCTCACCCGGCGATAGCTTAGGGCAGTTCTTC. Its translation is CASSPGDSLGQFF.

V usage is TRBV28 and J usage is TRBJ1-6; D may be TRBD1 (6 bases). V was clipped by 4 bases and J by 7 bases, with 17 bases between them. Looked up from germline, CDR1 is MDHEN and CDR2 is SYDVKM. The CDR3 is 16 amino acids. The CDR3 DNA reads TGTGCCAGCAGTTCAGCAGGGGAGGGTCAGAATTCACCCCTCCACTTT. Protein product: CASSSAGEGQNSPLHF.

The CDR3 coding sequence is TGTGCCAGCAGCCCGACGGCGGGGGGGCGAAACACCGGGGAGCTGTTTTTT. This codes for CASSPTAGGRNTGELFF. This chain uses TRBV11-1 with TRBJ2-2, with 9 bases matching TRBD2. CDR3 length: 17 residues. V lost 5 bases and J lost 2; bases outside the gene matches: 9. The germline V gene encodes CDR1 SGHAT and CDR2 FQDESV (reference sequence).